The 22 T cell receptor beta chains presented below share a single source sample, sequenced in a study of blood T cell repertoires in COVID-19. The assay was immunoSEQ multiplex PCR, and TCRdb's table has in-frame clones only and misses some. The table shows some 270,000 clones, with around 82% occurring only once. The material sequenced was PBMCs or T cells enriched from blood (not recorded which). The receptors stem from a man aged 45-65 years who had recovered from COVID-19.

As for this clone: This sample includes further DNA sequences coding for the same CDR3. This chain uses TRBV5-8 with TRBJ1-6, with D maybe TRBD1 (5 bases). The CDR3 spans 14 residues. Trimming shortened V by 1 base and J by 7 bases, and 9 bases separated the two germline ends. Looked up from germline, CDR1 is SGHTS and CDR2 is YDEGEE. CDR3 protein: CASSLRQGNSPLHF. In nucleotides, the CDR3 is TGTGCCAGCAGCTTGAGGCAGGGAAATTCACCCCTCCACTTT.

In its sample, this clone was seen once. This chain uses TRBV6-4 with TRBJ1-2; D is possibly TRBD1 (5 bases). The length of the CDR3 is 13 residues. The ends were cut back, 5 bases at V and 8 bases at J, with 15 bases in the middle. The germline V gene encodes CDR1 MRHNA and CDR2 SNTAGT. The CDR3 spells CASSPSGQGGYTF. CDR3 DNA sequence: TGTGCCAGCAGTCCCTCCGGGCAGGGCGGCTACACCTTC.

As DNA, the CDR3 is TGTGCCAGCAGCTTCCGACTAGCGGGAGGATCGGATACGCAGTATTTT. Translated, it gives CASSFRLAGGSDTQYF. This rearrangement joins TRBV7-2 to TRBJ2-3; 13 bases line up with TRBD2. The CDR3 loop spans 16 amino acids. Germline-derived CDR1 and CDR2 are SGHTA and FQGNSA. V trimming: 3 bases; J trimming: 6 bases; junction bases outside the gene matches: 6.

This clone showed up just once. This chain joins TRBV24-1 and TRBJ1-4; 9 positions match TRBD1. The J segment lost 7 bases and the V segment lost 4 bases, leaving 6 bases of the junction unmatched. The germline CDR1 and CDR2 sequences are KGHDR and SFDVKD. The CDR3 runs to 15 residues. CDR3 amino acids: CATSDNRDRAEKLFF. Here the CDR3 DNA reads TGTGCCACCAGTGACAACCGGGACAGGGCTGAAAAACTGTTTTTT.

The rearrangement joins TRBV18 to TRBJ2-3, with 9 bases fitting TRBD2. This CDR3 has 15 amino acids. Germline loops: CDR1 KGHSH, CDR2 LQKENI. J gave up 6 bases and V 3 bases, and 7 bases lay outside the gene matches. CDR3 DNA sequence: TGTGCCAGCTCACCTCAAGCGGGGGGAAGGGATACGCAGTATTTT. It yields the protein CASSPQAGGRDTQYF. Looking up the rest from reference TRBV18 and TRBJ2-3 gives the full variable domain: NAGVMQNPRHLVRRRGQEARLRCSPMKGHSHVYWYRQLPEEGLKFMVYLQKENIIDESGMPKERFSAEFPKEGPSILRIQQVVRGDSAAYFCASSPQAGGRDTQYFGPGTRLTVL.

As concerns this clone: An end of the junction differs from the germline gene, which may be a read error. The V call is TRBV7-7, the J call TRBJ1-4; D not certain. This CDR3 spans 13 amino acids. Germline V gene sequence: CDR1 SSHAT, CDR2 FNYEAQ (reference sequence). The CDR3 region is CASSARVNEKLFF. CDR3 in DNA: TGTGCTAGCAGCGCGAGGGTTAATGAAAAACTGTTTTTT.

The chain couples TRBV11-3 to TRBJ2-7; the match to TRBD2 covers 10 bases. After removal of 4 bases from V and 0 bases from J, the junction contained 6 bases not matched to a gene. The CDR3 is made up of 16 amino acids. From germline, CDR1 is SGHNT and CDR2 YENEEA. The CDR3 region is CASSSFTSGASYEQYF. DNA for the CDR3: TGTGCCAGCAGCTCCTTTACTAGCGGGGCCTCCTACGAGCAGTACTTC.

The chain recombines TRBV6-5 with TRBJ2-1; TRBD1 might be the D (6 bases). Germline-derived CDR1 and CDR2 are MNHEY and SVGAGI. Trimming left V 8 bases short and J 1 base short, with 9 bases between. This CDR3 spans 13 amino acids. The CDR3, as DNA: TGTGCCAGCCGGACAGAGTCCTACAATGAGCAGTTCTTC. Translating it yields CASRTESYNEQFF.

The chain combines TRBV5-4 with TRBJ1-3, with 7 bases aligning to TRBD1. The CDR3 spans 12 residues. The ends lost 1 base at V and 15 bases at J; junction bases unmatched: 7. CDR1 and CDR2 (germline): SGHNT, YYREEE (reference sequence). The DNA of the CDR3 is TGTGCCAGCAGCTTGTTTGGACAGGTCAAATATTTT. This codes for CASSLFGQVKYF.

CDR3 DNA: TGTGCCAGCAGCTTAGAACAGTTGAACACTGAAGCTTTCTTT. Protein sequence: CASSLEQLNTEAFF. The V call is TRBV11-3, the J call TRBJ1-1; D gene unclear. Trimming took off 0 bases at V and 0 bases at J, with 5 bases between the two ends. Germline V gives CDR1 SGHNT, CDR2 YENEEA. This CDR3 has 14 amino acids.

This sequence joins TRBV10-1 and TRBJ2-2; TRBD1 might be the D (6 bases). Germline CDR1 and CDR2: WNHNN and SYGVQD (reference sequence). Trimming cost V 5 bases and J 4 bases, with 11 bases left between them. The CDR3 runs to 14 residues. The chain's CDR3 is CASSPGHLTGELFF. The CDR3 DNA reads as TGCGCCAGCAGTCCGGGACACCTCACCGGGGAGCTGTTTTTT.

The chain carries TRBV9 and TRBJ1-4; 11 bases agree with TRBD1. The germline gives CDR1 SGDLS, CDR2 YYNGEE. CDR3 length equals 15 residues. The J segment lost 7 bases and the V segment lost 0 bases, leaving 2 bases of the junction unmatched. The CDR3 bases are TGTGCCAGCAGCGTAGGGACAGGGGGCAGTGAAAAACTGTTTTTT. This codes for CASSVGTGGSEKLFF.

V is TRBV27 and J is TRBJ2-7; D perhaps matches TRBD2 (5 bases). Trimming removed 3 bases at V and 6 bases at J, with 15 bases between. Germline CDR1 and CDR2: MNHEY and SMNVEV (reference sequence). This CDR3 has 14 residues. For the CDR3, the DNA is TGTGCCAGCAGTTTCGGGCCGGGGTTGGTCGAGCAGTACTTC. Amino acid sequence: CASSFGPGLVEQYF.

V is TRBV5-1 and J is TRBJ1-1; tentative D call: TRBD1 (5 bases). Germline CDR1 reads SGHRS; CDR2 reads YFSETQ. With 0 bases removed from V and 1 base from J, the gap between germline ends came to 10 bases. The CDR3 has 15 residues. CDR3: CASSLVNRPNTEAFF. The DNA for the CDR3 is TGCGCCAGCAGCTTGGTAAACAGGCCGAACACTGAAGCTTTCTTT.

CDR3 protein: CASSLDEGPGGEKLFF. CDR3 nucleotides: TGTGCCAGCAGCTTGGATGAGGGGCCAGGGGGTGAAAAACTGTTTTTT. The gene calls are TRBV5-4 and TRBJ1-4, with 7 bases that match TRBD1. V shed 0 bases, J shed 7 bases, and the junction held 9 bases outside the gene matches. CDR1 and CDR2 (germline): SGHNT, YYREEE (reference sequence). The CDR3 loop spans 16 amino acids.

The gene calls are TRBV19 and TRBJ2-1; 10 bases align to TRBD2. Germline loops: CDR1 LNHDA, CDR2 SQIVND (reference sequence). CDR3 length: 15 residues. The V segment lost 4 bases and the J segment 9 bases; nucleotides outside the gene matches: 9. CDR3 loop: CASSTTPAGGGEQFF. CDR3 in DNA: TGTGCCAGTAGTACGACCCCAGCGGGGGGGGGTGAGCAGTTCTTC.

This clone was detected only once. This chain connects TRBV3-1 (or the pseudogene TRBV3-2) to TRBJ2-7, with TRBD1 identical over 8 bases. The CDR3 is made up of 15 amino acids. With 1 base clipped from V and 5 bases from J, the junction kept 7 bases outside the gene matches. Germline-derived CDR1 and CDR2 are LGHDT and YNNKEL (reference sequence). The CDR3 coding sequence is TGTGCCAGCAGCCAAGCCGGGACAGGACCGCACGAGCAGTACTTC. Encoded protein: CASSQAGTGPHEQYF.

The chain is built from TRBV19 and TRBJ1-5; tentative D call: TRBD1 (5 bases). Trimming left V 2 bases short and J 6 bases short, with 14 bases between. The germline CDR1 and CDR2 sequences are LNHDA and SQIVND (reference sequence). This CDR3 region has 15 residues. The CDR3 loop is CASSIPGGGVQPQHF. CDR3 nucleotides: TGTGCCAGTAGTATACCGGGGGGTGGGGTTCAGCCCCAGCATTTT.

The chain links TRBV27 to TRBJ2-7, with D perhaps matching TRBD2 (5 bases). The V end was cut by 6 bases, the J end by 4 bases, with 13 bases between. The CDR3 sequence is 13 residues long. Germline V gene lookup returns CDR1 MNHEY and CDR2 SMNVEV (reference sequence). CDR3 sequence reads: CASRRSGPYEQYF. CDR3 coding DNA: TGTGCCAGCAGGAGGAGCGGCCCATACGAGCAGTACTTC.

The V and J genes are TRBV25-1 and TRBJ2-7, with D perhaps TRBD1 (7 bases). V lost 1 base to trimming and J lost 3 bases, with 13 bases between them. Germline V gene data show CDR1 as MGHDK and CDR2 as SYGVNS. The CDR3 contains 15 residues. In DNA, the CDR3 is TGTGCCAGCAGTGAATCAGGGGGGAAAGGCTACGAGCAGTACTTC. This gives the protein CASSESGGKGYEQYF.

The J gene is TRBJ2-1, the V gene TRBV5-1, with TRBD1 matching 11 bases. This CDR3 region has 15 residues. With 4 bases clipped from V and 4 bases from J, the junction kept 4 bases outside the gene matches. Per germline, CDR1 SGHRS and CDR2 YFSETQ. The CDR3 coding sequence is TGCGCCAGCAGCCCGGGACAGGGGGAATACAATGAGCAGTTCTTC. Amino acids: CASSPGQGEYNEQFF. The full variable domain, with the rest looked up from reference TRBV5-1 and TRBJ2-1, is KAGVTQTPRYLIKTRGQQVTLSCSPISGHRSVSWYQQTPGQGLQFLFEYFSETQRNKGNFPGRFSGRQFSNSRSEMNVSTLELGDSALYLCASSPGQGEYNEQFFGPGTRLTVL.

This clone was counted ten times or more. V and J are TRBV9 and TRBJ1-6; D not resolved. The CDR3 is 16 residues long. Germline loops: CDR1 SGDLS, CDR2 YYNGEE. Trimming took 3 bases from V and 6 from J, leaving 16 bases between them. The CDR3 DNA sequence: TGTGCCAGCAGCGCTCATCACCAGGTCGGTAATTCACCCCTCCACTTT. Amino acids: CASSAHHQVGNSPLHF. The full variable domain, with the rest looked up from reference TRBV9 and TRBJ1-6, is DSGVTQTPKHLITATGQRVTLRCSPRSGDLSVYWYQQSLDQGLQFLIQYYNGEERAKGNILERFSAQQFPDLHSELNLSSLELGDSALYFCASSAHHQVGNSPLHFGNGTRLTVT.